This TCR beta chain was observed in a study of type 1 regulatory T cells. Study information: T-allo10 is a Tr1-enriched, alloantigen-specific CD4 T cell product made in vitro.

TCRdb fed the reads into MiXCR, producing one record per CDR3 protein. The data contain roughly 18,000 distinct CDR3 sequences, roughly 10% of them singletons. V shed 5 bases and J shed 3 bases, with 11 bases lying between them. This CDR3 contains 13 residues. Germline V CDR1 and CDR2: DFQATT, SNEGSKA (reference sequence). This clonotype was seen more than once but under ten times. This clonotype originated in a human donor in good health. Sequencing input: CD4+ T cells, either the whole sample or a sorted fraction (not recorded which). The rearrangement joins TRBV20-1 to TRBJ1-5; TRBD1 might be the D (6 bases). CDR3 sequence (DNA): TGCAGTGCTGGGGGGGGGGCCAATCAGCCCCAGCATTTT. Encoded protein: CSAGGGANQPQHF.